This T cell receptor beta chain derives from a study of breast tumors, draining lymph nodes, adjacent tissues. General study results and limits: Tumor repertoires ranked between lymph nodes and nontumor tissue in diversity, with V and J gene preferences.

The table lists this clonotype with many counts. What it binds is unknown. Breast cancer patients provided tissue from their axillary draining lymph nodes. One entry per CDR3 protein, called by TCRdb with MiXCR from the multiplex PCR reads. The repertoire holds 200,000 to 250,000 distinct CDR3 sequences, with 34% as singletons. J was trimmed by 5 bases and V by 6 bases; bases with no gene match: 6. Germline CDR1 reads MNHNY; CDR2 reads SVGAGI (reference sequence). The CDR3 sequence is 14 residues long. This TCR was recovered from a female donor with breast cancer. Some clones in this sample may be carry-over from other donors' samples. The sample consisted of axillary lymph node tissue. The genes are TRBV6-6 and TRBJ2-3; 9 bases agree with TRBD2. CDR3 protein: CASSPSGGRDTQYF. DNA of the CDR3: TGTGCCAGCAGCCCCAGCGGGGGGAGAGATACGCAGTATTTT.